What follows are 20 T cell receptor beta chains derived from one specimen sequenced in a study of T-cell memory formation after mild COVID-19. TCRdb used MiXCR to reprocess the 5' RACE reads, holding one entry per CDR3 protein. The repertoire holds 250,000 to 350,000 distinct CDR3 sequences, with roughly 19% as singletons. Material: PBMCs or a T cell subset sorted from them (not recorded which). Receptors were obtained from a young man who had mild COVID-19 (a few samples of this study predate the infection). Cell type and time point are not known.

The chain recombines TRBV29-1 with TRBJ2-5; 8 positions match TRBD1. The CDR3 is made up of 14 amino acids. Germline CDR1 and CDR2: SQVTM and ANQGSEA. V was clipped by 0 bases and J by 2 bases; unmatched bases: 2. This chain's CDR3 is CSVEEGTGQETQYF. For the CDR3, the DNA is TGCAGCGTTGAAGAAGGGACAGGTCAAGAGACCCAGTACTTC.

This clonotype was counted between two and nine times. This chain connects TRBV7-2 to TRBJ2-5, with 7 nucleotides matching TRBD2. The CDR3 is made up of 14 amino acids. The germline gives CDR1 SGHTA, CDR2 FQGNSA. Losses at the gene ends were 3 bases for V and 2 bases for J; bases not matched to a gene: 3. CDR3 protein: CASSFRGVQETQYF. The CDR3 DNA sequence: TGTGCCAGCAGCTTCCGGGGGGTACAAGAGACCCAGTACTTC.

CDR3 coding DNA: TGTGCCAGCTCGCCTCGACTAGCGGGGATAAACAATGAGCAGTTCTTC. Protein sequence: CASSPRLAGINNEQFF. The chain uses TRBV18 and TRBJ2-1; 11 bases fit TRBD2. After removal of 6 bases from V and 5 bases from J, the junction contained 9 bases not matched to a gene. The length of the CDR3 is 16 residues. Germline CDR1 reads KGHSH; CDR2 reads LQKENI.

The V call is TRBV7-9, the J call TRBJ2-1; 9 bases line up with TRBD2. This CDR3 has 16 amino acids. V lost 2 bases, J lost 7 bases, and 9 bases stayed unmatched. Germline CDR1 reads SEHNR; CDR2 reads FQNEAQ (reference sequence). For the CDR3, the DNA is TGTGCCAGCAGCTTACCCGCCCGCGGGGGGGCAAATGAGCAGTTCTTC. Protein: CASSLPARGGANEQFF. The variable domain in full, completed from reference TRBV7-9 and TRBJ2-1, reads DTGVSQNPRHKITKRGQNVTFRCDPISEHNRLYWYRQTLGQGPEFLTYFQNEAQLEKSRLLSDRFSAERPKGSFSTLEIQRTEQGDSAMYLCASSLPARGGANEQFFGPGTRLTVL.

This chain's CDR3 is CASSSQGSIGTDTQYF. CDR3 DNA sequence: TGTGCCAGCAGCTCACAGGGGAGTATCGGCACAGATACGCAGTATTTT. The gene calls are TRBV7-9 and TRBJ2-3; 7 nucleotides line up with TRBD1. CDR3 length: 16 residues. Germline V gene data show CDR1 as SEHNR and CDR2 as FQNEAQ (reference sequence). With 4 bases clipped from V and 1 base from J, the junction kept 8 bases outside the gene matches.

This clonotype turned up a few times. This rearrangement joins TRBV12-3 or TRBV12-4 to TRBJ2-7, with D possibly TRBD1 on 7 matching bases. The ends were cut back, 6 bases at V and 7 bases at J, with 19 bases in the middle. This CDR3 region has 14 residues. The CDR3 sequence is CASSPDREVREQYV. CDR3 in DNA: TGTGCCAGCAGCCCCGACAGGGAGGTGAGGGAGCAGTACGTC.

V gene TRBV24-1 combines with J gene TRBJ2-3; 7 bases agree with TRBD2. The CDR3 covers 15 residues. Germline CDR1 reads KGHDR; CDR2 reads SFDVKD. V shed 0 bases, J shed 6 bases, and the junction held 5 bases outside the gene matches. The CDR3 sequence is CATSDLGGGEDTQYF. The CDR3 region has the DNA TGTGCCACCAGTGATTTGGGGGGGGGAGAGGATACGCAGTATTTT.

This chain uses TRBV7-9 with TRBJ1-2; TRBD1 matches at 8 bases. Germline CDR1 is SEHNR and CDR2 is FQNEAQ (reference sequence). J lost 6 bases, V lost 5 bases, and 2 bases had no gene match. This CDR3 is built from 12 residues. This CDR3 reads CASSRTGHGYTF. CDR3 DNA: TGTGCCAGCAGCAGGACAGGGCATGGCTACACCTTC. The whole variable domain, filled in from reference TRBV7-9 and TRBJ1-2, reads DTGVSQNPRHKITKRGQNVTFRCDPISEHNRLYWYRQTLGQGPEFLTYFQNEAQLEKSRLLSDRFSAERPKGSFSTLEIQRTEQGDSAMYLCASSRTGHGYTFGSGTRLTVV.

Only a few counts were recorded for this clonotype. J is TRBJ2-1 and V is TRBV4-3, with 9 bases identical to TRBD1. Trimming cost V 0 bases and J 5 bases; bases outside gene matches: 5. CDR1 and CDR2 (germline): LGHNA, YSLEER. This CDR3 has 16 amino acids. The CDR3 loop is CASSQDWDRENNEQFF. CDR3 nucleotides: TGCGCCAGCAGCCAAGATTGGGACAGGGAAAACAATGAGCAGTTCTTC.

This clonotype has more than one count but fewer than ten. The V call is TRBV20-1, the J call TRBJ2-5, with D tentatively TRBD2 (5 bases). This CDR3 region has 12 residues. V was clipped by 4 bases and J by 0 bases, with 6 bases between them. Germline CDR1 reads DFQATT; CDR2 reads SNEGSKA (reference sequence). In nucleotides, the CDR3 is TGCAGTGCTAACGGGGACCAAGAGACCCAGTACTTC. Translation: CSANGDQETQYF.

The chain combines TRBV2 with TRBJ2-3; D gene uncertain. Trimming stripped 7 bases from V and 2 bases from J, with 10 bases between. The CDR3 is 13 amino acids. From germline, CDR1 is SNHLY and CDR2 FYNNEI. The CDR3 bases are TGTGCCAGCACCAGCTACCTCACAGATACGCAGTATTTT. Protein sequence: CASTSYLTDTQYF.

In its sample, this clonotype was seen a few times. V usage is TRBV6-6 and J usage is TRBJ2-3, with 7 positions matching TRBD2. The CDR3 is 14 residues long. With V trimmed by 6 bases and J by 4 bases, 7 bases remained unmatched. Looked up from germline, CDR1 is MNHNY and CDR2 is SVGAGI (reference sequence). CDR3 coding DNA: TGTGCCAGCAGCCGGGGGGATTTGGCAGATACGCAGTATTTT. Residues: CASSRGDLADTQYF.

The count of this clonotype is one. The gene calls are TRBV29-1 and TRBJ2-7, with D tentatively TRBD1 or TRBD2 (6 bases each). The germline V gene encodes CDR1 SQVTM and CDR2 ANQGSEA. The CDR3 runs 12 residues. Trimming cost V 3 bases and J 7 bases, with 13 bases left between them. Written as DNA, the CDR3 is TGCAGCGTTGAGCTTGGGGGGCCTGAGCAGTACTTC. This translates into CSVELGGPEQYF.

This clonotype was seen more than once but under ten times. V is TRBV7-3 and J is TRBJ2-1; D is tentatively TRBD1 or TRBD2 (5 bases each). CDR3 size: 15 residues. The V end was cut by 1 base, the J end by 2 bases, with 9 bases between. From germline, CDR1 is SGHTA and CDR2 FQGTGA. Here the CDR3 reads CASSLSRDPYNEQFF. CDR3 in DNA: TGTGCCAGCAGCTTAAGCAGGGACCCCTACAATGAGCAGTTCTTC.

This chain joins TRBV7-8 and TRBJ1-1; D perhaps matches TRBD1 (5 bases). V lost 9 bases and J 9 bases, leaving 20 bases between the germline ends. The CDR3 is 13 residues long. Looked up from germline, CDR1 is SGHVS and CDR2 is FQNEAQ. The CDR3 bases are TGTGCCAGTTCACTCCCGGGGCAGAAAAAAGCTTTCTTT. Protein product: CASSLPGQKKAFF.

The chain is built from TRBV19 and TRBJ2-1; 7 bases map to TRBD1. The J segment lost 0 bases and the V segment lost 5 bases, leaving 10 bases of the junction unmatched. Per the germline V gene, CDR1 is LNHDA and CDR2 is SQIVND (reference sequence). The CDR3 covers 17 residues. The DNA of the CDR3 is TGTGCCAGTAGTCTCTCATTGGGACAGAGCTCCTACAATGAGCAGTTCTTC. Translation gives CASSLSLGQSSYNEQFF. Together with reference TRBV19 and TRBJ2-1, the CDR3 gives the full variable domain: DGGITQSPKYLFRKEGQNVTLSCEQNLNHDAMYWYRQDPGQGLRLIYYSQIVNDFQKGDIAEGYSVSREKKESFPLTVTSAQKNPTAFYLCASSLSLGQSSYNEQFFGPGTRLTVL.

The CDR3 region is CASSLFVSFSDTQYF. As DNA, the CDR3 is TGTGCCAGCAGTTTATTCGTTAGCTTCTCAGATACGCAGTATTTT. The J gene is TRBJ2-3, the V gene TRBV27, with unresolved D. The ends were cut back, 1 base at V and 4 bases at J, with 12 bases in the middle. CDR1 and CDR2 (germline): MNHEY, SMNVEV (reference sequence). The CDR3 consists of 15 residues.

The gene calls are TRBV6-1 and TRBJ1-5; D gene ambiguous. CDR1 and CDR2 from the germline V gene are MNHNS and SASEGT. V gave up 1 base and J gave up 11 bases, with 6 bases separating them. The CDR3 contains 11 residues. Here the CDR3 reads CASSEETTQHF. The CDR3 nucleotides are TGTGCCAGCAGTGAAGAAACGACCCAGCATTTT.

The chain recombines TRBV11-2 with TRBJ2-7; 7 nucleotides align to TRBD2. This CDR3 has 14 residues. CDR1 and CDR2 (germline): SGHAT, FQNNGV. Trimming removed 0 bases from V and 4 bases from J; junction bases left unmatched: 3. DNA of the CDR3: TGTGCCAGCAGCTTAGAACGGGGGGATTACGAGCAGTACTTC. This codes for CASSLERGDYEQYF.

The CDR3 loop reads CASTGTSGDTQYF. CDR3 nucleotide sequence: TGTGCCAGCACCGGGACTAGCGGGGATACGCAGTATTTT. The chain carries TRBV2 and TRBJ2-3, with TRBD2 matching 12 bases. This CDR3 region has 13 residues. J was trimmed by 6 bases and V by 7 bases; bases with no gene match: 2. Germline CDR1 SNHLY, CDR2 FYNNEI. Full variable domain (outside the CDR3, taken from reference TRBV2 and TRBJ2-3): EPEVTQTPSHQVTQMGQEVILRCVPISNHLYFYWYRQILGQKVEFLVSFYNNEISEKSEIFDDQFSVERPDGSNFTLKIRSTKLEDSAMYFCASTGTSGDTQYFGPGTRLTVL.